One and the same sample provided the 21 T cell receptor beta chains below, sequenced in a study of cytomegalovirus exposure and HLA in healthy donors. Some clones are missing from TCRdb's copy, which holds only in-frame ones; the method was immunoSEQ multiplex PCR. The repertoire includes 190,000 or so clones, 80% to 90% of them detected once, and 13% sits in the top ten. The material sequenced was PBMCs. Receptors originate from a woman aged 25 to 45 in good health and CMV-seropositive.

The CDR3 DNA follows: TGTGCCAGCAGCCCCTCCGGGACATTCGGTGGCTACACCTTC. This gives the protein CASSPSGTFGGYTF. The chain carries TRBV6-5 and TRBJ1-2, with D tentatively TRBD1 (6 bases). CDR3 length equals 14 residues. V was shortened by 6 bases and J by 7 bases, with 18 bases between the two germline ends. Germline values: CDR1 MNHEY, CDR2 SVGAGI.

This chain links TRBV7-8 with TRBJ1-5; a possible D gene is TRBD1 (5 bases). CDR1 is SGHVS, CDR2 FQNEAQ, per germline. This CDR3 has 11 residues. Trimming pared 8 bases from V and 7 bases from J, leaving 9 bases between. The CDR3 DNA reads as TGTGCCAGCGGAGGGGAGCAGCCCCAGCATTTT. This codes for CASGGEQPQHF.

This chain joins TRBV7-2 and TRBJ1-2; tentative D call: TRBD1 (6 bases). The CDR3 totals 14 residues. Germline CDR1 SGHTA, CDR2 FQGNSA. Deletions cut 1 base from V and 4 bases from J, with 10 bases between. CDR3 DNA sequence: TGTGCCAGCAGCTTAGGAGTACAGGGCTATGGCTACACCTTC. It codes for CASSLGVQGYGYTF.

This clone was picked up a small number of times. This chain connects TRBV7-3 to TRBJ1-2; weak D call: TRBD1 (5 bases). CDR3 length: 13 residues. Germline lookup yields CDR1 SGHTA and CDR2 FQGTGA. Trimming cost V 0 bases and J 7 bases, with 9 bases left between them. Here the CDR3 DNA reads TGTGCCAGCAGCTTAACAGGGGTCGGTGGCTACACCTTC. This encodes CASSLTGVGGYTF.

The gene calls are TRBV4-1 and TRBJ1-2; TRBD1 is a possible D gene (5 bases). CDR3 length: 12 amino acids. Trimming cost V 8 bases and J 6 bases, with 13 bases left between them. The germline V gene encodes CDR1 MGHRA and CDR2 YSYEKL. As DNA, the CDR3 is TGCGCCAGCCAGGGACTAAACGATGGCTACACCTTC. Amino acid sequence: CASQGLNDGYTF.

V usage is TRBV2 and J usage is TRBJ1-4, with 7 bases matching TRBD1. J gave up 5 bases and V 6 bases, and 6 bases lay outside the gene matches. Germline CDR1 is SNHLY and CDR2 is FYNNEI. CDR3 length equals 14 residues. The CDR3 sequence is CASRYRGGNEKLFF. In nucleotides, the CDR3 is TGTGCCAGCAGATACAGGGGAGGCAATGAAAAACTGTTTTTT.

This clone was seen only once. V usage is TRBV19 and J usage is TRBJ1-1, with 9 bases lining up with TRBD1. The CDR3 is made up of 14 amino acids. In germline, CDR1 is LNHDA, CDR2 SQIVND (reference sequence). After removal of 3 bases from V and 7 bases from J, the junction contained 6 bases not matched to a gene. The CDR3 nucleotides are TGTGCCAGTAGTATCAATAGACAGGGGGATGAAGCTTTCTTT. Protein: CASSINRQGDEAFF. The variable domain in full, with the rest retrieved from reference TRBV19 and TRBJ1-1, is DGGITQSPKYLFRKEGQNVTLSCEQNLNHDAMYWYRQDPGQGLRLIYYSQIVNDFQKGDIAEGYSVSREKKESFPLTVTSAQKNPTAFYLCASSINRQGDEAFFGQGTRLTVV.

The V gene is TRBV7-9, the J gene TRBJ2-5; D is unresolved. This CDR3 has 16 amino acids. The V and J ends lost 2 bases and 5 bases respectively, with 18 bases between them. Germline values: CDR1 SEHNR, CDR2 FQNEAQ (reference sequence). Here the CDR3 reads CASSLPPGAGWETQYF. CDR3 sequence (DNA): TGTGCCAGCAGCTTACCGCCTGGAGCCGGCTGGGAGACCCAGTACTTC.

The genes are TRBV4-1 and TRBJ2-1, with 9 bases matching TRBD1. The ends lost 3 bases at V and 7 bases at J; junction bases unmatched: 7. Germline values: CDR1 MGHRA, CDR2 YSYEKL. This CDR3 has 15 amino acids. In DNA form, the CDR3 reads TGCGCCAGCAGCCATGTTCCGGGACAGGGAAATGAGCAGTTCTTC. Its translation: CASSHVPGQGNEQFF.

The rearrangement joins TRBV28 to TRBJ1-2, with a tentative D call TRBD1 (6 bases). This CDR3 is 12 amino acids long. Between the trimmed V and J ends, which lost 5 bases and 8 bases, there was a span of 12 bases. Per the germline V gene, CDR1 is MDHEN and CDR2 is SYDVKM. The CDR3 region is CASSPHRVGYTF. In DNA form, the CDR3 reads TGTGCCAGCAGTCCCCACAGGGTCGGCTACACCTTC.

The DNA of the CDR3 is TGTGCCAGCAGCTCCCGGGACTACTACAATGAGCAGTTCTTC. Its translation: CASSSRDYYNEQFF. This sequence joins TRBV7-6 and TRBJ2-1; 7 bases fit TRBD2. The CDR3 is made up of 14 amino acids. The V segment lost 4 bases and the J segment 3 bases; nucleotides outside the gene matches: 3. The germline V gene has CDR1 SGHVS and CDR2 FNYEAQ.

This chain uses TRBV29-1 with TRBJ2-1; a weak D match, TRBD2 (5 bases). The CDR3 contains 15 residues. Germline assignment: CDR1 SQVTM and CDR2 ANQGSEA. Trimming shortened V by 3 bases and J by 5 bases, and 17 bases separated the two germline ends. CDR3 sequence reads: CSVDPRSGNDNEQFF. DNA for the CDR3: TGCAGCGTTGACCCCCGCTCGGGGAACGACAATGAGCAGTTCTTC.

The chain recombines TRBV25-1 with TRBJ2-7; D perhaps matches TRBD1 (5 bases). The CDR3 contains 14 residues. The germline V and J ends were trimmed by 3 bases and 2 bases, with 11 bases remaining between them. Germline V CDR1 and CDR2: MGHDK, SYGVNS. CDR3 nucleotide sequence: TGTGCCAGCAGTGACCCCAGGGTGCCCTACGAGCAGTACTTC. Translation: CASSDPRVPYEQYF.

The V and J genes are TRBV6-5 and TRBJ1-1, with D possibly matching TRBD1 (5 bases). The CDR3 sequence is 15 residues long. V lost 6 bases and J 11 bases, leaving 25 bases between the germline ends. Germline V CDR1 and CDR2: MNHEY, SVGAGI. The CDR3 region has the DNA TGTGCCAGCAGGGGGAAGATGGTTTTGGGGCCCCAGGCTTTCTTT. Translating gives CASRGKMVLGPQAFF.

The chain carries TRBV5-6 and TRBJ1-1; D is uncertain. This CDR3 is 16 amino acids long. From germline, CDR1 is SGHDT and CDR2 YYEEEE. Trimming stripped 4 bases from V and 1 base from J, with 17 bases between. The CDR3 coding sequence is TGTGCCAGCAGCCCGACTCCGAGGACTACGAACACTGAAGCTTTCTTT. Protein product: CASSPTPRTTNTEAFF.

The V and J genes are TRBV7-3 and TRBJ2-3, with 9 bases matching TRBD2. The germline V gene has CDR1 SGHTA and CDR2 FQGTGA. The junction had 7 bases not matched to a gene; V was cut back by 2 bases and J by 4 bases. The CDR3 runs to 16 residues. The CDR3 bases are TGTGCCAGCAGCTTATCGAAGCGCGGGGGGGCAGATACGCAGTATTTT. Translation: CASSLSKRGGADTQYF.

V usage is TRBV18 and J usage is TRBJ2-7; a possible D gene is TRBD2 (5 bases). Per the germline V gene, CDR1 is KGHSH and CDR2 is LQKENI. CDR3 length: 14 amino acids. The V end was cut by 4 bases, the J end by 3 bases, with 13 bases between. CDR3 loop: CASSQTGIHYEQYF. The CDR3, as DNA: TGTGCCAGCTCACAGACCGGGATCCACTACGAGCAGTACTTC.

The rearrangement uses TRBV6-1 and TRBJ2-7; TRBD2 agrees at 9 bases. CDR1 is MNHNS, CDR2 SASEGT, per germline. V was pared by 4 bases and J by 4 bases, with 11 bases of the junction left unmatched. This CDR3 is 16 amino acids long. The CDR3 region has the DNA TGTGCCAGCAGTGTTGCGGGAGGGACTCCCCCGTACGAGCAGTACTTC. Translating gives CASSVAGGTPPYEQYF.

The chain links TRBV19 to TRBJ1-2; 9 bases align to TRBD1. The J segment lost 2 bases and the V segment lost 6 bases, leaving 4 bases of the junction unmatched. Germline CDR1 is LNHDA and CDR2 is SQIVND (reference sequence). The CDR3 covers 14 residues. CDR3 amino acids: CASSADRGNYGYTF. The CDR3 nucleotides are TGTGCCAGTAGCGCGGACAGGGGAAACTATGGCTACACCTTC. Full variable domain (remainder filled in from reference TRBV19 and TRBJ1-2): DGGITQSPKYLFRKEGQNVTLSCEQNLNHDAMYWYRQDPGQGLRLIYYSQIVNDFQKGDIAEGYSVSREKKESFPLTVTSAQKNPTAFYLCASSADRGNYGYTFGSGTRLTVV.

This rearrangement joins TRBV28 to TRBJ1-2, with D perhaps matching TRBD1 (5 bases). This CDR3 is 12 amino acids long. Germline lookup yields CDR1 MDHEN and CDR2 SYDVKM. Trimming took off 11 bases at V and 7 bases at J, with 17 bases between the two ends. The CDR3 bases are TGTGCCCACACGTCGGGGGGAGTTGGCTACACCTTC. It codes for CAHTSGGVGYTF.

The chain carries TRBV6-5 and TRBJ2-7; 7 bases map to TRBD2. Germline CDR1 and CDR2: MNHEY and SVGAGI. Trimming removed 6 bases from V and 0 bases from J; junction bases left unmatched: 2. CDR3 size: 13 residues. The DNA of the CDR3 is TGTGCCAGCAGGGGGGGGAGCTCCTACGAGCAGTACTTC. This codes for CASRGGSSYEQYF.